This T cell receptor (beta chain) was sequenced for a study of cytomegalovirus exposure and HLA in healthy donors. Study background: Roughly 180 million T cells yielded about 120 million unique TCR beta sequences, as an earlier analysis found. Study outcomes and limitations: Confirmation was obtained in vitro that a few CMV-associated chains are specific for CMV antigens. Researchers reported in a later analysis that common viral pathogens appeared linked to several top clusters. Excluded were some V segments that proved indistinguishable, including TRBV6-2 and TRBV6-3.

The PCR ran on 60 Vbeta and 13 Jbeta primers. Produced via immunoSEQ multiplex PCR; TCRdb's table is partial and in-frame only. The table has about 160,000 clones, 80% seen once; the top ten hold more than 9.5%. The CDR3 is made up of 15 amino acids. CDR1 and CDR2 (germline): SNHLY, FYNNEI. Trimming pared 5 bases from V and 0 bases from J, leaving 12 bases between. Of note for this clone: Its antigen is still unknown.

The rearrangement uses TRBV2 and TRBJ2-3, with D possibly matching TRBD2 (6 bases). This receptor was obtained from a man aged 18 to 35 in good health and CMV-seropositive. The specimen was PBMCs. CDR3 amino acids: CASSMRGPSTDTQYF. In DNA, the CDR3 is TGTGCCAGCAGTATGCGGGGCCCTAGCACAGATACGCAGTATTTT.